These 18 T cell receptor beta chains were all obtained from the same sample, sequenced in a study of cytomegalovirus exposure and HLA in healthy donors. The PCR used 60 Vbeta and 13 Jbeta primers. The method was immunoSEQ multiplex PCR; TCRdb's version includes in-frame clones alone and lacks a portion of them. Among about 65,000 clones listed, around 80% were seen once. What was sequenced was PBMCs. The receptors shown here come from a woman aged 25 to 45 in good health and CMV-seronegative.

This clone was observed a single time. V and J are TRBV18 and TRBJ1-2; no firm D call. Germline V lookup: CDR1 KGHSH, CDR2 LQKENI. There are 15 residues in the CDR3. Trimming took 3 bases from V and 3 from J, leaving 14 bases between them. The CDR3 spells CASSPSTGWDYGYTF. CDR3 DNA: TGTGCCAGCTCACCCTCGACTGGGTGGGACTATGGCTACACCTTC.

This chain uses TRBV2 with TRBJ1-2; D is possibly TRBD1 (6 bases). This CDR3 has 13 residues. V lost 6 bases, J lost 1 base, and 9 bases lay in between. CDR1 and CDR2 from the germline V gene are SNHLY and FYNNEI. Here the CDR3 DNA reads TGTGCCAGCAGACTCAGGGGTAACTATGGCTACACCTTC. This gives the protein CASRLRGNYGYTF.

This chain connects TRBV6-5 to TRBJ2-5, with D possibly being TRBD1 (6 bases). CDR3 length equals 13 residues. The germline V gene has CDR1 MNHEY and CDR2 SVGAGI. V lost 4 bases and J 3 bases, leaving 9 bases between the germline ends. CDR3 amino acids: CASSFGQKETQYF. The CDR3 nucleotides read TGTGCCAGCAGTTTCGGACAGAAAGAGACCCAGTACTTC.

The V gene is TRBV4-3, the J gene TRBJ2-2, with 9 bases matching TRBD2. Germline V gene sequence: CDR1 LGHNA, CDR2 YSLEER. V shed 1 base, J shed 5 bases, and the junction held 2 bases outside the gene matches. The CDR3 is 15 amino acids. The CDR3 sequence: CASSQGLAETGELFF. The DNA for the CDR3 is TGCGCCAGCAGCCAAGGACTAGCGGAGACCGGGGAGCTGTTTTTT.

This CDR3 reads CASSQDTPGASVSTYEQYF. The CDR3 nucleotides read TGTGCCAGCAGCCAAGATACTCCAGGGGCCTCGGTGTCGACCTACGAGCAGTACTTC. The chain combines TRBV4-2 with TRBJ2-7; possibly TRBD1 for D (6 bases). This CDR3 has 19 amino acids. Germline V gives CDR1 LGHNA, CDR2 YNFKEQ. V lost 0 bases, J lost 2 bases, and 23 bases lay in between.

This clone was counted a single time. The J gene is TRBJ2-3, the V gene TRBV4-1, with 8 bases identical to TRBD2. In germline, CDR1 is MGHRA, CDR2 YSYEKL. This CDR3 comprises 22 residues. The ends lost 0 bases at V and 5 bases at J; junction bases unmatched: 25. Written as DNA, the CDR3 is TGCGCCAGCAGCCAAGATCCTACCGGGACCTTCAGCGGGAGAATCGTTAAAGATACGCAGTATTTT. This gives the protein CASSQDPTGTFSGRIVKDTQYF.

The rearrangement links TRBV6-5 to TRBJ2-5; 9 bases are shared with TRBD2. V trimming: 8 bases; J trimming: 5 bases; junction bases outside the gene matches: 9. Per germline, CDR1 MNHEY and CDR2 SVGAGI. The length of the CDR3 is 14 residues. CDR3 sequence (DNA): TGTGCCAGCGGAATTAGCGGGAGCCGGGAGACCCAGTACTTC. It encodes CASGISGSRETQYF.

The chain uses TRBV2 and TRBJ2-3; 11 bases line up with TRBD2. Trimming took 8 bases from V and 2 from J; bases not matched to a gene: 9. This CDR3 spans 16 amino acids. Germline-derived CDR1 and CDR2 are SNHLY and FYNNEI. The CDR3 reads CASPATSGEVTDTQYF. The DNA for the CDR3 is TGTGCCAGCCCAGCGACTAGCGGGGAGGTCACAGATACGCAGTATTTT.

The V gene is TRBV5-4, the J gene TRBJ1-4, with a weak D call TRBD1 (5 bases). Per the germline V gene, CDR1 is SGHNT and CDR2 is YYREEE (reference sequence). This CDR3 spans 15 amino acids. V was cut by 1 base and J by 7 bases, with 14 bases left in between. The CDR3: CASSLWQGRAEKLFF. The CDR3 DNA reads TGTGCCAGCAGCTTGTGGCAGGGCCGAGCTGAAAAACTGTTTTTT.

This clone appeared a single time. V usage is TRBV29-1 and J usage is TRBJ1-5; 8 bases map to TRBD1. J gave up 13 bases and V 6 bases, and 8 bases lay outside the gene matches. The CDR3 is 11 amino acids. Germline CDR1 SQVTM, CDR2 ANQGSEA. CDR3 sequence (DNA): TGCAGCGTCCGGACAGGGAGGTTTCAGCATTTT. It yields the protein CSVRTGRFQHF.

The genes are TRBV27 and TRBJ2-1, with a tentative D call TRBD1 (6 bases). The V gene's germline CDR1 is MNHEY and CDR2 SMNVEV (reference sequence). This CDR3 comprises 14 residues. The V end lost 5 bases, the J end lost 2 bases, and 10 bases lay between the germline ends. The chain's CDR3 is CASSVTGTYNEQFF. The CDR3 DNA reads as TGTGCCAGCAGTGTGACAGGTACCTACAATGAGCAGTTCTTC.

The gene calls are TRBV7-2 and TRBJ2-5; D perhaps matches TRBD2 (5 bases). Germline V gives CDR1 SGHTA, CDR2 FQGNSA. This CDR3 is 13 amino acids long. Between the trimmed V and J ends, which lost 5 bases and 3 bases, there was a span of 10 bases. The CDR3 DNA reads TGTGCCAGCAGCCTGGACTTCAAAGAGACCCAGTACTTC. As protein: CASSLDFKETQYF.

The V and J genes are TRBV5-4 and TRBJ2-1; 9 bases fit TRBD2. Germline values: CDR1 SGHNT, CDR2 YYREEE (reference sequence). The CDR3 contains 14 residues. Trimming removed 2 bases from V and 14 bases from J; junction bases left unmatched: 11. The CDR3 DNA reads as TGTGCCAGCAGCTTTGGGGACCTGGCGGGAGGGGAGTTCTTC. This encodes CASSFGDLAGGEFF.

V usage is TRBV7-8 and J usage is TRBJ2-3, with a weak D call TRBD1 (6 bases). The CDR3 spans 15 residues. The V and J ends lost 1 base and 5 bases respectively, with 13 bases between them. CDR1 is SGHVS, CDR2 FQNEAQ, per germline. Here the CDR3 DNA reads TGTGCCAGCAGCTTAGTGGCAGGGGCCAGAGATACGCAGTATTTT. Protein product: CASSLVAGARDTQYF.

The rearrangement joins TRBV18 to TRBJ1-5, with D hard to call. V was shortened by 2 bases and J by 7 bases, with 9 bases between the two germline ends. CDR1 and CDR2 (germline): KGHSH, LQKENI. This CDR3 region has 13 residues. CDR3 sequence (DNA): TGTGCCAGCTCACCAGGGGAGAACCAGCCCCAGCATTTT. Amino acids: CASSPGENQPQHF.

The gene calls are TRBV6-4 and TRBJ2-1; TRBD1 aligns across 11 bases. This CDR3 comprises 15 residues. The germline gives CDR1 MRHNA, CDR2 SNTAGT. Trimming at V came to 3 bases and at J to 8 bases, leaving 6 bases not matched to a gene. The CDR3: CASSEGQGGYDEQFF. The DNA of the CDR3 is TGTGCCAGCAGTGAGGGACAGGGGGGGTACGATGAGCAGTTCTTC.

This chain links TRBV6-5 with TRBJ2-5; a weak D match, TRBD2 (6 bases). Deletions cut 4 bases from V and 3 bases from J, with 9 bases between. This CDR3 contains 13 residues. CDR1 is MNHEY and CDR2 is SVGAGI in the germline V gene. The CDR3, as DNA: TGTGCCAGCAGTTTGGGGACTGAAGAGACCCAGTACTTC. The encoded protein is CASSLGTEETQYF.

This chain links TRBV30 with TRBJ1-1; perhaps TRBD1 as D (5 bases). This CDR3 has 15 amino acids. The ends were cut back, 4 bases at V and 3 bases at J, with 18 bases in the middle. CDR1 and CDR2 from the germline V gene are GTSNPN and SVGIG (reference sequence). CDR3 nucleotide sequence: TGTGCCTGGACCGTGCCCGCCAGGGTCGACACTGAAGCTTTCTTT. This codes for CAWTVPARVDTEAFF.